The T cell receptor beta chain described here comes from a study of shared clonotypes between healthy human individuals. Generated by immunoSEQ multiplex PCR, the TCRdb table keeps only in-frame clones and is missing some. The sample contains about 580,000 clones, roughly 98% of which appear only once. Trimming shortened V by 6 bases and J by 4 bases, and 19 bases separated the two germline ends. This CDR3 spans 15 amino acids. Germline CDR1 reads SNHLY; CDR2 reads FYNNEI. CD8 cells classed as naive were CD45RO-negative and positively selected for CCR7, excluding terminally differentiated effector memory CD45RA+ cells.

The chain combines TRBV2 with TRBJ2-7; D gene ambiguous. Sequenced: naive CD8+ T cells sorted from blood. This TCR derives from a man in his thirties or forties in good health. The CDR3 bases are TGTGCCAGCAGCCGTCTGGGCCCCGGTACGTACGAGCAGTACTTC. It translates to CASSRLGPGTYEQYF.